The 21 T cell receptor beta chains below come from one sample, sequenced in a study of control samples from healthy donors and cancer patients. This table comes from immunoSEQ multiplex PCR, and its TCRdb copy is limited to in-frame clones, with some not included. In the table there are roughly 160,000 clones, about 86% of which are singletons. The specimen sequenced was blood. These receptors all come from a woman aged 25 to 39 in good health.

This chain links TRBV9 with TRBJ2-1; 9 bases align to TRBD2. The CDR3 runs 15 residues. Germline CDR1 is SGDLS and CDR2 is YYNGEE. J was trimmed by 9 bases and V by 3 bases; bases with no gene match: 10. The CDR3 sequence is CASSGTSGRAGEQFF. The CDR3 coding sequence is TGTGCCAGCAGCGGTACTAGCGGGCGGGCAGGTGAGCAGTTCTTC.

This CDR3 is CASSVDAGVSLAKNIQYF. DNA for the CDR3: TGTGCCAGCAGCGTAGACGCGGGGGTCTCTCTAGCCAAAAACATTCAGTACTTC. The J gene is TRBJ2-4, the V gene TRBV9, with TRBD2 matching 7 bases. Germline CDR1 is SGDLS and CDR2 is YYNGEE. Unmatched junction bases numbered 9, after V lost 0 bases and J lost 0 bases. This CDR3 has 18 amino acids.

This chain links TRBV19 with TRBJ1-2, with D uncertain. Trimming cost V 3 bases and J 0 bases, with 5 bases left between them. Germline V gene sequence: CDR1 LNHDA, CDR2 SQIVND (reference sequence). The CDR3 is 13 residues long. DNA for the CDR3: TGTGCCAGTAGTATCAGCGCTAACTATGGCTACACCTTC. This translates into CASSISANYGYTF.

The chain employs TRBV19 and TRBJ2-1; TRBD1 matches at 7 bases. The CDR3 is 13 amino acids. Per germline, CDR1 LNHDA and CDR2 SQIVND (reference sequence). Trimming removed 5 bases from V and 7 bases from J; junction bases left unmatched: 5. The CDR3 region has the DNA TGTGCCAGTAGTCAACAGGGGCGGAATGAGCAGTTCTTC. Amino acid sequence: CASSQQGRNEQFF.

The chain has TRBV6-5 and TRBJ2-3; 8 positions agree with TRBD2. Trimming took 6 bases from V and 4 from J; bases not matched to a gene: 9. Germline CDR1 and CDR2: MNHEY and SVGAGI. This CDR3 has 15 residues. The CDR3 DNA reads as TGTGCCAGCAGGCCCAGCGGGGGTGGAGCAGATACGCAGTATTTT. Its protein product is CASRPSGGGADTQYF.

The chain uses TRBV28 and TRBJ2-2; a weak D match, TRBD1 (5 bases). The germline V and J ends were trimmed by 3 bases and 4 bases, with 12 bases remaining between them. The germline V gene encodes CDR1 MDHEN and CDR2 SYDVKM. CDR3 length equals 15 residues. The CDR3 nucleotides are TGTGCCAGCAGTTTCCCGACAGTGATCACCGGGGAGCTGTTTTTT. It translates to CASSFPTVITGELFF.

This clone came up a few times. The chain has TRBV5-5 and TRBJ1-4; D possibly corresponds to TRBD1 (5 bases). Germline V gene sequence: CDR1 SGHKS, CDR2 YYEKEE (reference sequence). V lost 0 bases to trimming and J lost 0 bases, with 6 bases between them. The CDR3 loop spans 15 amino acids. The CDR3 coding sequence is TGTGCCAGCAGCTTGGGACAGTCAACTAATGAAAAACTGTTTTTT. Its translation is CASSLGQSTNEKLFF.

This chain links TRBV12-3 or TRBV12-4 with TRBJ1-3; the D is unclear. The CDR3 consists of 13 residues. V was trimmed by 3 bases and J by 2 bases, leaving 5 bases between them. The CDR3 DNA reads as TGTGCCAGCAGTTTGGAGCCTGGAAACACCATATATTTT. Its translation: CASSLEPGNTIYF.

The chain recombines TRBV10-3 with TRBJ1-6; 7 nucleotides agree with TRBD1. After removal of 5 bases from V and 7 bases from J, the junction contained 8 bases not matched to a gene. The CDR3 length is 15 residues. Germline V gene sequence: CDR1 ENHRY, CDR2 SYGVKD. The CDR3 is CAISPQGRENSPLHF. The CDR3 DNA is TGTGCCATCAGTCCACAGGGGAGAGAGAATTCACCCCTCCACTTT.

The rearrangement joins TRBV29-1 to TRBJ2-2; no clear D gene. Deletions cut 7 bases from V and 3 bases from J, with 6 bases between. Germline V gives CDR1 SQVTM, CDR2 ANQGSEA. CDR3 size: 11 residues. In DNA, the CDR3 is TGCAGCGGGAAGGACACCGGGGAGCTGTTTTTT. Its protein is CSGKDTGELFF.

The rearrangement links TRBV7-6 to TRBJ2-3; D call uncertain. The CDR3 length is 13 residues. V dropped 3 bases and J dropped 7 bases, with 11 bases sitting between them. Germline lookup yields CDR1 SGHVS and CDR2 FNYEAQ. This CDR3 reads CASSLAVVNTQYF. The CDR3 coding sequence is TGTGCCAGCAGCTTGGCGGTGGTGAATACGCAGTATTTT.

CDR3 sequence reads: CASSQVGPTDTQYF. The CDR3, as DNA: TGCGCCAGCAGCCAAGTTGGGCCCACAGATACGCAGTATTTT. V usage is TRBV4-1 and J usage is TRBJ2-3, with D hard to call. Germline-derived CDR1 and CDR2 are MGHRA and YSYEKL. This CDR3 comprises 14 residues. V shed 1 base and J shed 2 bases, with 7 bases lying between them.

V is TRBV28 and J is TRBJ1-5, with D unclear. CDR3 length: 14 amino acids. Germline CDR1 reads MDHEN; CDR2 reads SYDVKM. Trimming stripped 6 bases from V and 0 bases from J, with 9 bases between. CDR3 DNA sequence: TGTGCCAGCAGATGGGGTAATAGCAATCAGCCCCAGCATTTT. It is translated as CASRWGNSNQPQHF.

The CDR3 here is CATSTPDRAGNTIYF. In nucleotides, the CDR3 is TGTGCCACCAGCACTCCGGACAGGGCCGGAAACACCATATATTTT. The chain links TRBV15 to TRBJ1-3, with 8 nucleotides matching TRBD1. With 4 bases clipped from V and 4 bases from J, the junction kept 6 bases outside the gene matches. Germline assignment: CDR1 LNHNV and CDR2 YYDKDF (reference sequence). The CDR3 is made up of 15 amino acids.

The chain links TRBV23-1 to TRBJ1-4, with D hard to call. TRBV23-1 counts as an open reading frame of uncertain function. The CDR3 is made up of 13 amino acids. V was clipped by 9 bases and J by 5 bases, with 13 bases between them. This CDR3 is CARTRVVNEKLFF. CDR3 coding DNA: TGCGCCAGAACTCGGGTAGTCAATGAAAAACTGTTTTTT.

The V and J genes are TRBV5-1 and TRBJ1-1, with TRBD1 matching over 8 bases. This CDR3 spans 15 amino acids. Germline values: CDR1 SGHRS, CDR2 YFSETQ. V lost 2 bases, J lost 6 bases, and 9 bases stayed unmatched. CDR3 DNA sequence: TGCGCCAGCAGCTTCCGAGTCGACAGGGGCCCTGAAGCTTTCTTT. As protein: CASSFRVDRGPEAFF.

The rearrangement uses TRBV29-1 and TRBJ2-7; D possibly uses TRBD1 or TRBD2 (5 bases each). The V and J ends lost 2 bases and 6 bases respectively, with 11 bases between them. The V gene's germline CDR1 is SQVTM and CDR2 ANQGSEA. This CDR3 region has 12 residues. The CDR3 loop is CSVERGGREQYF. The CDR3 DNA reads as TGCAGCGTTGAACGGGGCGGTCGCGAGCAGTACTTC.

The chain has TRBV28 and TRBJ1-3; unclear D gene. The CDR3 is 14 residues long. Germline assignment: CDR1 MDHEN and CDR2 SYDVKM. V lost 0 bases and J lost 0, with 3 bases in between. This chain's CDR3 is CASSLWGSGNTIYF. The CDR3 DNA sequence: TGTGCCAGCAGTTTATGGGGCTCTGGAAACACCATATATTTT.

The rearrangement joins TRBV3-1 (or the pseudogene TRBV3-2) to TRBJ1-6, with 7 bases fitting TRBD1. Germline values: CDR1 LGHDT, CDR2 YNNKEL (reference sequence). CDR3 length: 13 residues. J lost 9 bases, V lost 6 bases, and 5 bases had no gene match. CDR3 region: CASREDRFSPLHF. CDR3 DNA: TGTGCCAGCAGGGAGGACAGGTTTTCACCCCTCCACTTT.

V is TRBV23-1 and J is TRBJ2-3; 8 bases are shared with TRBD1. TRBV23-1 is identified as an open reading frame with a role that is uncertain. This CDR3 has 17 residues. With 1 base clipped from V and 2 bases from J, the junction kept 8 bases outside the gene matches. Here the CDR3 DNA reads TGCGCCAGCAGTCAATTTTTGCGACAGGGGTACACAGATACGCAGTATTTT. Translating it yields CASSQFLRQGYTDTQYF.

The CDR3 DNA follows: TGTGCCAGCAGCTTAAGGACAGGGCAAGAGACCCAGTACTTC. This encodes CASSLRTGQETQYF. The chain uses TRBV3-1 (or the pseudogene TRBV3-2) and TRBJ2-5, with 8 positions matching TRBD1. J was trimmed by 2 bases and V by 5 bases; bases with no gene match: 4. Germline assignment: CDR1 LGHDT and CDR2 YNNKEL (reference sequence). There are 14 residues in the CDR3.